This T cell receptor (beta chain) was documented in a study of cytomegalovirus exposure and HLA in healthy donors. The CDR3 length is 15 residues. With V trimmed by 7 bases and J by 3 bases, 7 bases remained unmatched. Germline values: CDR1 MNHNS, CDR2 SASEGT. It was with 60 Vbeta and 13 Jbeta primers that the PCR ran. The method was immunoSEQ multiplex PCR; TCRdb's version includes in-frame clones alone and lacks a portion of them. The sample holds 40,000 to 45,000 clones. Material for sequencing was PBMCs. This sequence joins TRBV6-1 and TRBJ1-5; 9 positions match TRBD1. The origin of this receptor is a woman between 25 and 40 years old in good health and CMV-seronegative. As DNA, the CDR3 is TGTGCCAGCATACGCGACAGGGGGTACAATCAGCCCCAGCATTTT. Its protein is CASIRDRGYNQPQHF.